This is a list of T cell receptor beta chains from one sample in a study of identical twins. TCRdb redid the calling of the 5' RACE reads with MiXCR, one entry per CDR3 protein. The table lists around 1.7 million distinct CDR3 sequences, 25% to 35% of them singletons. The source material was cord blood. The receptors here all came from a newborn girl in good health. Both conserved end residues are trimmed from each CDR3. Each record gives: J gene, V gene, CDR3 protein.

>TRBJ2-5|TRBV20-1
SAELGQTQY
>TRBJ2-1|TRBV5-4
ASKATSGSWGSYNEQF
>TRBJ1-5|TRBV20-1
SARVVTAYSNQPQH
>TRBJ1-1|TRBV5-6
ASSLMGGGVTEAF
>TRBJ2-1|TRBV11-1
ASSLVGGGINEQF
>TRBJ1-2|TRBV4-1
ASSLEVTYGYT
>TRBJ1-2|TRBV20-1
SESRYPPYGYT
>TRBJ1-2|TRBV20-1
SARVDRGFGYT
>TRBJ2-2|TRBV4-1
ASSQDRWGGELF
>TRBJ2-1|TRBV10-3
AITNSGSSYNEQF
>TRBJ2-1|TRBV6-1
ASLFLNSYNEQF
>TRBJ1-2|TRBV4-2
ASSQDGQGANYGYT
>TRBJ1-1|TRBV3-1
ASSQGGPLMNTEAF
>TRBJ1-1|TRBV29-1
SAAMNTEAF
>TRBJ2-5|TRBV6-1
ASSPVGVVNNEQY
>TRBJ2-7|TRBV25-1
ASSEYLAGEQY
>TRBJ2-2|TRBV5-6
ASSARAPNTGELF
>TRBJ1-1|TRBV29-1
SVATGGNTEAF
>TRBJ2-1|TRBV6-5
ASSYGTGVQYNEQF
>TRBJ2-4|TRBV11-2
ASSPWTAKNIQY
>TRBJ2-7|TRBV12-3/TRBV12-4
ASSSGAIGNYEQY
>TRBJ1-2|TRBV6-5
ASSSWTGRNYGYT
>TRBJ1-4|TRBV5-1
ASSLIKGAGEKLF
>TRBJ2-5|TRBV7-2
ASSLALAGVPNEQY
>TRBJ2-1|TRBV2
ASSAQGGDEQF
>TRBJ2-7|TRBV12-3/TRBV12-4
ASGTLPEQY
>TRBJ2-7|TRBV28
ASSTSSGISYEQY
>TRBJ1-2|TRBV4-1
ASSQDGDNYGHT
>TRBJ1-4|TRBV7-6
ASSLATGNNEKLF
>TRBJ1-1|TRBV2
ASSRTPLEAF
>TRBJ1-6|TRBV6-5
ASSYSGGNNSPLH
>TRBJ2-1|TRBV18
ASSPRTGASYNEQF
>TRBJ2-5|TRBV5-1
ASSLSRSEETQY
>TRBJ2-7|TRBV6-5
ASTPGAAYEQY
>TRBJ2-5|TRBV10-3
AIRIDKSDNEQY